The clone carrying this T cell receptor beta chain has more than one count but fewer than ten. The antigen is not known. V was pared by 0 bases and J by 10 bases, with 10 bases between. Germline V CDR1 and CDR2: DFQATT, SNEGSKA (reference sequence). The CDR3 has 12 amino acids. Construction of TCR beta libraries was performed using quantitative 5'-RACE with molecular barcodes. TCRdb re-analysed the 5' RACE reads in MiXCR, keeping a single row per CDR3 protein. The sample has under 450,000 distinct CDR3 sequences; 20% to 25% are singletons. The sample comes from a study of CD8 T cells in ankylosing spondylitis. Findings of the study overall: It was reported that disease-linked clones were significantly enriched in matched ankylosing spondylitis synovial fluid.

Sequenced sample: blood, either unsorted or a sorted T cell fraction (not recorded which). The V gene is TRBV20-1, the J gene TRBJ2-1, with a tentative D call TRBD2 (5 bases). This TCR derives from a male donor with ankylosing spondylitis or in good health (not recorded which). CDR3 nucleotides: TGCAGTGCTAGAGACGAGGGCCGGGAGCAGTTCTTC. As protein: CSARDEGREQFF.